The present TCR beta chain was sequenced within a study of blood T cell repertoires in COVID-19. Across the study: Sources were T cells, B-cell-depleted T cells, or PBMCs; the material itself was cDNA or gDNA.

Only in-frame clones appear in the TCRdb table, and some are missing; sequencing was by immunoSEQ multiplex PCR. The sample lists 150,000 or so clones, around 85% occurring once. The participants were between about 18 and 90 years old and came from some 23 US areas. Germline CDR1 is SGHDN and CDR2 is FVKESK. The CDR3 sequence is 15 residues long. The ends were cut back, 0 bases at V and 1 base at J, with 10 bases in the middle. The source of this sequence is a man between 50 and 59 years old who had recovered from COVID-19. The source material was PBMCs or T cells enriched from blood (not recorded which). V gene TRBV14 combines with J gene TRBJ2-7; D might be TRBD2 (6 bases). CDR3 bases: TGTGCCAGCAGCCAAGATCCAGGGAGGTCCTACGAGCAGTACTTC. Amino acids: CASSQDPGRSYEQYF.